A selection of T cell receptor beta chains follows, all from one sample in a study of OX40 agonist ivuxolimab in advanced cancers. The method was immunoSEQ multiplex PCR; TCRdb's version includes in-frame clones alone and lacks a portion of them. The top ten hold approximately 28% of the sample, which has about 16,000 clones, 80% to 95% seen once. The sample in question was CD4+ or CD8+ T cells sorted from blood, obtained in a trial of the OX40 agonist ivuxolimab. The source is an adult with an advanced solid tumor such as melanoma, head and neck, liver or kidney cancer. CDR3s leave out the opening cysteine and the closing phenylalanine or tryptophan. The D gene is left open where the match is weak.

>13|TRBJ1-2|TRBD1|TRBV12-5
ASGVAGQGYYGYT
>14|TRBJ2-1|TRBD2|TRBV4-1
ASSHLGLAGDNEQF
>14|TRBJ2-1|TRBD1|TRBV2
ASSPLIGTEYNEQF
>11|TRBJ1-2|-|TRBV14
ASSHGVGYGYT
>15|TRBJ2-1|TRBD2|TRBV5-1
ASSLGPSGSSTNEQF
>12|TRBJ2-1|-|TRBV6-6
ASSYGWGHNEQF
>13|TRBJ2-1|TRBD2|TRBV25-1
ASSEGGTNYNEQF
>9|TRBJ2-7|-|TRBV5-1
ASSESYEQY
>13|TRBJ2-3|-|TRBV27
ASSLFAAYTDTQY
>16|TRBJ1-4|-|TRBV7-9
ASSLTRDTRIKNEKLF
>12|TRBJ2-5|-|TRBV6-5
ASSYVSNKETQY
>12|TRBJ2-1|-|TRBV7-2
ASSRGWANNEQF
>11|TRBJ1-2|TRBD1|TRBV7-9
ATGQGPNYGYT
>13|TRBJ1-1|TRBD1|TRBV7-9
ASSADRGMNTEAF
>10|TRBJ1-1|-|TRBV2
ASSDRGTEAF
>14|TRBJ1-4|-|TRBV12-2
ASRLPGGATNEKLF
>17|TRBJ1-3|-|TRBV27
ASRPFQVSLGCSGNTIY
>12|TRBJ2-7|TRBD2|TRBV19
ASSPGLAGYEQY
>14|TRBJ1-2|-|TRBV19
ASSPRGGYGDYGYT
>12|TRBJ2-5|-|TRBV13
ASGLPAAAREQY
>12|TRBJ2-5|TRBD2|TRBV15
ATSIVAGGETQY
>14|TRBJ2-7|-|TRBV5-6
ASSLFRPYTLYEQY
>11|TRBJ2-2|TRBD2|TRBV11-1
ASRREGTGELF
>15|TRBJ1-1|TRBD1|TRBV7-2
ASSLHTGGILNTEAF
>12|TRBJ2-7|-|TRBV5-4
ASSLRGRIYEQY
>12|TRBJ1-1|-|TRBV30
AWSLATTNTEAF
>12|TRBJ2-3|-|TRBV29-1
SVDAFSGTDTQY
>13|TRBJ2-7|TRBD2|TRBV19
ASSIVAGDPYEQY
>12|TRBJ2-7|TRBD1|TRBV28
ASSLGTEHYEQY
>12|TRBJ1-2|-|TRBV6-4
ASSDSRGYYGYT
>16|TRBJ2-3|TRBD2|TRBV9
ASSVFGTSGSVTDTQY